The 24 T cell receptor beta chains listed next were all sequenced from one sample in a study of lymphopenia after photon versus proton radiotherapy (dated by TCRdb to between 2017 and 2020). The library was prepared using the immunoSEQ multiplex PCR assay. The table comes from immuneACCESS by way of TCRdb, which keeps in-frame sequences with V and J called. Part of the clones is missing from these tables; in studies checked, under half for an unresolved V gene and the rest for unknown reasons. The sample has 42,000 or so clones on record, over 75% of them singletons. The top ten constitute over 20% of the sample. The starting material was peripheral blood, obtained from a patient treated with proton-based radiotherapy. The receptor set was obtained from a woman in her seventies with pancreatic cancer.

This chain joins TRBV28 and TRBJ1-1; 10 bases are a match to TRBD1. The CDR3 covers 15 residues. Unmatched junction bases numbered 6, after V lost 2 bases and J lost 6 bases. CDR1 MDHEN and CDR2 SYDVKM come from the germline V gene. The CDR3 DNA follows: TGTGCCAGCAGTTTACCGACAGGGGGCCACCCTGAAGCTTTCTTT. Residues: CASSLPTGGHPEAFF. Looking up the rest from reference TRBV28 and TRBJ1-1 gives the full variable domain: DVKVTQSSRYLVKRTGEKVFLECVQDMDHENMFWYRQDPGLGLRLIYFSYDVKMKEKGDIPEGYSVSREKKERFSLILESASTNQTSMYLCASSLPTGGHPEAFFGQGTRLTVV.

CDR3: CASSLDLGTNGANVLTF. In nucleotides, the CDR3 is TGCGCCAGCAGCTTAGACTTGGGTACTAACGGGGCCAACGTCCTGACTTTC. The chain is built from TRBV5-1 and TRBJ2-6; the D is unclear. The germline gives CDR1 SGHRS, CDR2 YFSETQ. Trimming removed 2 bases from V and 4 bases from J, with 16 bases in between. The CDR3 length is 17 residues.

The V call is TRBV5-1, the J call TRBJ1-1; tentative D call: TRBD1 (5 bases). The V and J ends lost 1 base and 11 bases respectively, with 27 bases between them. CDR3 size: 17 residues. Germline CDR1 is SGHRS and CDR2 is YFSETQ. The CDR3 is CASSLLDRVVRGMGAFF. The CDR3 DNA reads TGCGCCAGCAGCTTGCTAGACCGGGTCGTACGGGGGATGGGGGCTTTCTTT.

The chain recombines TRBV23-1 with TRBJ2-1, with 7 positions matching TRBD1. TRBV23-1 is placed among ORFs of uncertain function. CDR3 length equals 13 residues. With 9 bases clipped from V and 4 bases from J, the junction kept 6 bases outside the gene matches. The CDR3 here is CARPGQIYNEQFF. DNA of the CDR3: TGCGCCAGACCGGGACAGATATACAATGAGCAGTTCTTC.

This clone came up once. This chain uses TRBV14 with TRBJ2-3; D possibly uses TRBD1 or TRBD2 (5 bases each). The germline gives CDR1 SGHDN, CDR2 FVKESK. V lost 4 bases, J lost 6 bases, and 17 bases lay in between. The CDR3 runs to 15 residues. This chain's CDR3 is CASSPPGRAQDTQYF. The CDR3 DNA follows: TGTGCCAGCAGCCCGCCGGGACGCGCCCAGGATACGCAGTATTTT.

Turning to this clone: A read error may produce the germline difference seen at one junction end. The rearrangement joins TRBV5-6 to TRBJ1-5; weak D call: TRBD1 (6 bases). CDR3 length equals 13 residues. Germline CDR1 SGHDT, CDR2 YYEEEE. CDR3 coding DNA: TGTGCCAGCAGCTTGGCCCAATCAGACAGGCCCTCCTTT. Encoded protein: CASSLAQSDRPSF.

The rearrangement joins TRBV10-3 to TRBJ2-7; 11 nucleotides line up with TRBD2. J was trimmed by 3 bases and V by 6 bases; bases with no gene match: 1. Looked up from germline, CDR1 is ENHRY and CDR2 is SYGVKD. The CDR3 spans 13 residues. The DNA for the CDR3 is TGTGCCATCAGGGGGACTAGCGGCTACGAGCAGTACTTC. This codes for CAIRGTSGYEQYF.

The chain uses TRBV19 and TRBJ2-5, with TRBD2 matching 12 bases. The germline V gene encodes CDR1 LNHDA and CDR2 SQIVND (reference sequence). V was clipped by 3 bases and J by 2 bases; unmatched bases: 10. The CDR3 is 18 amino acids. The CDR3 reads CASSMIPRLAGEQETQYF. CDR3 coding DNA: TGTGCCAGTAGTATGATCCCCCGACTAGCGGGAGAGCAAGAGACCCAGTACTTC.

V usage is TRBV6-5 and J usage is TRBJ2-1; perhaps TRBD1 as D (6 bases). The length of the CDR3 is 12 residues. Trimming shortened V by 6 bases and J by 6 bases, and 9 bases separated the two germline ends. The germline V gene has CDR1 MNHEY and CDR2 SVGAGI. CDR3 loop: CASRKDSNEQFF. The CDR3 nucleotides read TGTGCCAGCAGGAAGGACAGCAATGAGCAGTTCTTC.

In nucleotides, the CDR3 is TGTGCCAGCAGCGTAGGCGTTCTAAGAGAGGGACAAGAGACCCAGTACTTC. Translated, it gives CASSVGVLREGQETQYF. The V call is TRBV9, the J call TRBJ2-5, with D maybe TRBD2 (5 bases). Germline assignment: CDR1 SGDLS and CDR2 YYNGEE. The CDR3 extends over 17 amino acids. V was pared by 0 bases and J by 2 bases, with 17 bases between.

This clone was found once. V is TRBV11-3 and J is TRBJ2-3; D unclear. The germline gives CDR1 SGHNT, CDR2 YENEEA. This CDR3 comprises 11 residues. Deletions cut 3 bases from V and 2 bases from J, with 0 bases between. CDR3 residues: CASSFTDTQYF. The DNA for the CDR3 is TGTGCCAGCAGCTTCACAGATACGCAGTATTTT.

The chain recombines TRBV27 with TRBJ2-7, with TRBD2 matching 7 bases. Trimming at V came to 3 bases and at J to 3 bases, leaving 11 bases not matched to a gene. CDR1 and CDR2 (germline): MNHEY, SMNVEV (reference sequence). The CDR3 has 16 residues. The CDR3 DNA sequence: TGTGCCAGCAGTTTTGTGGTTAGCGGGTTCAACTACGAGCAGTACTTC. Translated: CASSFVVSGFNYEQYF.

The V call is TRBV18, the J call TRBJ2-2; 8 positions agree with TRBD1. CDR1 and CDR2 from the germline V gene are KGHSH and LQKENI. The CDR3 has 17 amino acids. Trimming took 4 bases from V and 4 from J; bases not matched to a gene: 11. CDR3 DNA sequence: TGTGCCAGCTCACTACCTAGACAGGGGCGAGGCACCGGGGAGCTGTTTTTT. It translates to CASSLPRQGRGTGELFF.

This chain links TRBV2 with TRBJ2-2, with a weak D call TRBD1 (6 bases). This CDR3 comprises 14 residues. V lost 9 bases, J lost 4 bases, and 15 bases lay in between. Per the germline V gene, CDR1 is SNHLY and CDR2 is FYNNEI. In DNA form, the CDR3 reads TGTGCCAGTTACAGGGAAAGAGGCACCGGGGAGCTGTTTTTT. It codes for CASYRERGTGELFF.

Concerning this clone itself: One end of the junction fails to match germline, which may point to a read error. CDR3 protein: CASSLVRSRDTQYF. The CDR3 DNA follows: TGTGCCAGCAGCTTGGTAAGAAGCAGAGATACGCAGTATTTT. The chain combines TRBV5-6 with TRBJ2-3; D not certain. Germline CDR1 SGHDT, CDR2 YYEEEE. The CDR3 totals 14 residues.

The genes are TRBV19 and TRBJ2-1; 10 nucleotides agree with TRBD1. J was trimmed by 4 bases and V by 5 bases; bases with no gene match: 8. The CDR3 has 16 residues. Germline CDR1 is LNHDA and CDR2 is SQIVND (reference sequence). The CDR3 sequence: CASSDTGTGAYNEQFF. CDR3 bases: TGTGCCAGTAGTGACACCGGGACAGGGGCATACAATGAGCAGTTCTTC.

The gene calls are TRBV2 and TRBJ2-3; 7 nucleotides match TRBD1. CDR3 length: 14 amino acids. Per germline, CDR1 SNHLY and CDR2 FYNNEI. V dropped 11 bases and J dropped 0; count of bases not matched to a gene: 8. The CDR3 is CACFRDSSTDTQYF. CDR3 coding DNA: TGTGCCTGCTTCCGGGACAGCAGCACAGATACGCAGTATTTT.

The rearrangement uses TRBV7-3 and TRBJ2-1; D might be TRBD2 (6 bases). This CDR3 spans 17 amino acids. V was pared by 2 bases and J by 4 bases, with 18 bases between. Germline values: CDR1 SGHTA, CDR2 FQGTGA. CDR3 protein: CASSLDAASARYNEQFF. The CDR3 coding sequence is TGTGCCAGCAGCTTAGATGCAGCTAGCGCCAGATACAATGAGCAGTTCTTC.

The chain links TRBV9 to TRBJ1-5, with 9 bases that match TRBD1. The germline V gene encodes CDR1 SGDLS and CDR2 YYNGEE. The CDR3 runs 15 residues. V lost 4 bases to trimming and J lost 4 bases; unmatched junction nucleotides: 6. The CDR3 reads CASSRPGQGNQPQHF. DNA of the CDR3: TGTGCCAGCAGCCGACCGGGACAGGGAAATCAGCCCCAGCATTTT.

J is TRBJ1-1 and V is TRBV28; D is perhaps TRBD1 (5 bases). The germline gives CDR1 MDHEN, CDR2 SYDVKM. Trimming shortened V by 4 bases and J by 8 bases, and 20 bases separated the two germline ends. The CDR3 is made up of 15 amino acids. In nucleotides, the CDR3 is TGTGCCAGCAGTTCTGGGGGGGGACCCTTGATGGAAGCTTTCTTT. This encodes CASSSGGGPLMEAFF.

V is TRBV28 and J is TRBJ2-3; 7 bases align to TRBD1. J was trimmed by 2 bases and V by 3 bases; bases with no gene match: 8. Germline lookup yields CDR1 MDHEN and CDR2 SYDVKM. The CDR3 runs to 16 residues. The CDR3 loop reads CASSLYKQGNTDTQYF. The CDR3, as DNA: TGTGCCAGCAGTTTGTACAAACAGGGGAACACAGATACGCAGTATTTT.

V is TRBV4-1 and J is TRBJ2-7, with TRBD2 identical over 8 bases. Unmatched junction bases numbered 6, after V lost 1 base and J lost 1 base. The CDR3 is 16 residues long. CDR1 is MGHRA and CDR2 is YSYEKL in the germline V gene. The CDR3 DNA reads as TGCGCCAGCAGCCAAGCGGCACTAGCGGCTTCCTACGAGCAGTACTTC. It is translated as CASSQAALAASYEQYF.

The rearrangement joins TRBV5-4 to TRBJ2-5, with 7 bases fitting TRBD1. Germline V gene data show CDR1 as SGHNT and CDR2 as YYREEE (reference sequence). With V trimmed by 4 bases and J by 1 base, 7 bases remained unmatched. This CDR3 has 15 amino acids. The CDR3 sequence: CASSVSQGRQETQYF. For the CDR3, the DNA is TGTGCCAGCAGCGTCTCACAGGGGCGCCAAGAGACCCAGTACTTC.

The chain joins TRBV5-6 to TRBJ1-2; D is unresolved. Per germline, CDR1 SGHDT and CDR2 YYEEEE. The CDR3 runs 13 residues. V gave up 4 bases and J gave up 2 bases, with 9 bases separating them. The CDR3 sequence: CASSPRENYGYTF. The CDR3 nucleotides are TGTGCCAGCAGCCCAAGGGAGAACTATGGCTACACCTTC.